These 23 T cell receptor beta chains were all obtained from the same sample, sequenced in a study of T cell repertoires in cytomegalovirus infection. TCRdb re-called the reads through MiXCR, storing one row per CDR3 protein. The data hold approximately 150,000 distinct CDR3 sequences, with less than 25% observed a single time. Their target antigens are unknown. Sequenced here: CD8+ T cells from cultured PBMCs, sampled from culture after CMV antigen stimulation. These receptors were obtained from a human donor in good health (CMV status not recorded). Some clones in this sample may be carry-over from other donors' samples.

This clonotype was detected only once. This chain links TRBV12-3 or TRBV12-4 with TRBJ1-2, with no clear D. The CDR3 consists of 13 residues. V was pared by 4 bases and J by 8 bases, with 14 bases between. The CDR3 bases are TGTGCCAGCAGTTCCCCACCCCCCGACGGCTACACCTTC. Residues: CASSSPPPDGYTF.

This clonotype was picked up a small number of times. The rearrangement links TRBV11-2 to TRBJ2-7; D might be TRBD1 (6 bases). CDR3 size: 13 residues. V was clipped by 6 bases and J by 2 bases, with 11 bases between them. The germline V gene has CDR1 SGHAT and CDR2 FQNNGV. CDR3 DNA sequence: TGTGCCAGCAGGACAGGCTCAACCTACGAGCAGTACTTC. Amino acid sequence: CASRTGSTYEQYF.

The chain has TRBV7-6 and TRBJ1-6; TRBD1 matches 7 bases. V lost 5 bases and J lost 1; bases outside the gene matches: 8. The CDR3 runs 17 residues. Germline-derived CDR1 and CDR2 are SGHVS and FNYEAQ. DNA for the CDR3: TGTGCCAGCAGCGTCACAGGGGCTGGTTCCTATAATTCACCCCTCCACTTT. This codes for CASSVTGAGSYNSPLHF.

This rearrangement joins TRBV6-2 or TRBV6-3 to TRBJ1-6; TRBD1 aligns across 8 bases. Germline trimming cut 6 bases from V and 5 bases from J; bases unmatched to any gene: 6. This CDR3 contains 15 residues. CDR1 MNHEY and CDR2 SVGEGT come from the germline V gene. The CDR3 region has the DNA TGTGCCAGCAGCCGACCGGGACAGGATAATTCACCCCTCCACTTT. This translates into CASSRPGQDNSPLHF.

About this clonotype: A much larger clone sits a single nucleotide away, making a read error possible. V and J are TRBV6-6 and TRBJ1-1; no clear D gene. The CDR3 has 14 residues. Germline V CDR1 and CDR2: MNHNY, SVGAGI (reference sequence). The V end lost 6 bases, the J end lost 2 bases, and 13 bases lay between the germline ends. The CDR3 sequence is CASSPYQVNTEAFF. The CDR3 DNA is TGTGCCAGCAGCCCTTATCAGGTTAACACTGAAGCTTTCTTT.

This clonotype was seen more than once but under ten times. This chain connects TRBV11-2 to TRBJ2-3; 12 nucleotides agree with TRBD2. The V segment lost 4 bases and the J segment 2 bases; nucleotides outside the gene matches: 19. Germline assignment: CDR1 SGHAT and CDR2 FQNNGV. The CDR3 consists of 21 residues. This CDR3 reads CASSSTGRGLAGGQFTDTQYF. The CDR3 coding sequence is TGTGCCAGCAGCTCGACCGGCCGTGGTCTAGCGGGGGGGCAATTCACAGATACGCAGTATTTT.

J is TRBJ2-5 and V is TRBV7-9; weak D call: TRBD1 (6 bases). Germline CDR1 and CDR2: SEHNR and FQNEAQ (reference sequence). The CDR3 totals 15 residues. V gave up 0 bases and J gave up 1 base, with 9 bases separating them. CDR3 DNA: TGTGCCAGCAGCTTAGCGGTGGACAGCCAAGAGACCCAGTACTTC. Translated: CASSLAVDSQETQYF.

This clonotype was counted only a few times. The genes are TRBV14 and TRBJ2-1; no clear D gene. The V end lost 1 base, the J end lost 0 bases, and 7 bases lay between the germline ends. This CDR3 is built from 15 residues. The germline V gene encodes CDR1 SGHDN and CDR2 FVKESK. This CDR3 is CASSQGASSYNEQFF. The CDR3, as DNA: TGTGCCAGCAGCCAAGGGGCTAGCTCCTACAATGAGCAGTTCTTC.

This clonotype was detected a few times. J is TRBJ1-1 and V is TRBV7-2, with D possibly TRBD1 on 6 matching bases. CDR1 and CDR2 from the germline V gene are SGHTA and FQGNSA. The CDR3 length is 14 residues. Trimming took off 4 bases at V and 0 bases at J, with 9 bases between the two ends. DNA of the CDR3: TGTGCCAGCAGCTCTACAGGGTTGAACACTGAAGCTTTCTTT. Translation: CASSSTGLNTEAFF.

This clonotype has just a few counts. The rearrangement links TRBV6-6 to TRBJ1-6; 7 bases map to TRBD1. This CDR3 spans 15 amino acids. V shed 5 bases, J shed 8 bases, and the junction held 9 bases outside the gene matches. Germline CDR1 reads MNHNY; CDR2 reads SVGAGI (reference sequence). The CDR3 DNA sequence: TGTGCCAGCAGTCCCCAAACAGGGGCGGATTCACCCCTCCACTTT. This gives the protein CASSPQTGADSPLHF.

This clonotype was found a few times. The gene calls are TRBV7-9 and TRBJ2-1, with 7 positions matching TRBD1. The CDR3 runs to 16 residues. V gave up 4 bases and J gave up 3 bases; unmatched junction bases: 9. Germline-derived CDR1 and CDR2 are SEHNR and FQNEAQ (reference sequence). CDR3 in amino acids: CASSSPGGQSYNEQFF. Written as DNA, the CDR3 is TGTGCCAGCAGCTCCCCAGGGGGACAGAGCTACAATGAGCAGTTCTTC. Variable domain in full (rest from reference TRBV7-9 and TRBJ2-1): DTGVSQNPRHKITKRGQNVTFRCDPISEHNRLYWYRQTLGQGPEFLTYFQNEAQLEKSRLLSDRFSAERPKGSFSTLEIQRTEQGDSAMYLCASSSPGGQSYNEQFFGPGTRLTVL.

The chain links TRBV6-2 or TRBV6-3 to TRBJ2-1, with 10 bases that match TRBD2. V trimming: 2 bases; J trimming: 8 bases; junction bases outside the gene matches: 9. Germline V gene data show CDR1 as MNHEY and CDR2 as SVGEGT. The CDR3 consists of 16 residues. The CDR3 sequence: CASSYNERGGGHEQFF. CDR3 bases: TGTGCCAGCAGTTACAACGAGCGGGGGGGTGGGCATGAGCAGTTCTTC.

This chain uses TRBV27 with TRBJ1-5; D is unclear. Trimming stripped 3 bases from V and 0 bases from J, with 9 bases between. CDR3 size: 15 residues. Germline lookup yields CDR1 MNHEY and CDR2 SMNVEV (reference sequence). In DNA form, the CDR3 reads TGTGCCAGCAGTTTTTTAGAACATAGCAATCAGCCCCAGCATTTT. Amino acids: CASSFLEHSNQPQHF.

The sample holds one count of this clonotype. The chain has TRBV7-9 and TRBJ1-2, with D perhaps matching TRBD1 (5 bases). V was trimmed by 4 bases and J by 4 bases, leaving 25 bases between them. Germline V gives CDR1 SEHNR, CDR2 FQNEAQ (reference sequence). The CDR3 consists of 18 residues. The DNA for the CDR3 is TGTGCCAGCAGCTCCCCCTTGGGGACCCCTGGTAGCGGCTATGGCTACACCTTC. Translated, it gives CASSSPLGTPGSGYGYTF.

This clonotype was seen more than once but under ten times. V gene TRBV6-2 or TRBV6-3 combines with J gene TRBJ2-7; tentative D call: TRBD1 (5 bases). Trimming shortened V by 6 bases and J by 3 bases, and 12 bases separated the two germline ends. CDR1 is MNHEY and CDR2 is SVGEGT in the germline V gene. This CDR3 region has 13 residues. DNA of the CDR3: TGTGCCAGCAGGTACAGGCACAACTACGAGCAGTACTTC. Amino acid sequence: CASRYRHNYEQYF.

This clonotype was counted a few times. The chain has TRBV6-6 and TRBJ2-5; D might be TRBD2 (7 bases). V lost 6 bases and J 5 bases, leaving 19 bases between the germline ends. Looked up from germline, CDR1 is MNHNY and CDR2 is SVGAGI (reference sequence). The CDR3 totals 15 residues. The CDR3 coding sequence is TGTGCCAGCAGGGGGGGGGGGGCCCTCCGGGAGACCCAGTACTTC. Protein sequence: CASRGGGALRETQYF.

This clonotype was found a few times. V is TRBV6-1 and J is TRBJ2-7; possibly TRBD1 for D (6 bases). Trimming stripped 1 base from V and 3 bases from J, with 10 bases between. The CDR3 is 14 residues long. Germline V gene lookup returns CDR1 MNHNS and CDR2 SASEGT. The CDR3 DNA reads TGTGCCAGCAGTGAAGTCAGGGGCTACTACGAGCAGTACTTC. It translates to CASSEVRGYYEQYF.

This chain links TRBV5-6 with TRBJ2-7; D is perhaps TRBD2 (6 bases). The germline gives CDR1 SGHDT, CDR2 YYEEEE. Trimming cost V 5 bases and J 7 bases, with 28 bases left between them. This CDR3 contains 17 residues. In nucleotides, the CDR3 is TGTGCCAGCAGTTCTGAGTTTCGGGACTTACCCGGATGGGAGCAGTACTTC. This codes for CASSSEFRDLPGWEQYF.

The chain is built from TRBV18 and TRBJ1-2; 7 positions agree with TRBD1. This CDR3 is 16 amino acids long. CDR1 is KGHSH and CDR2 is LQKENI in the germline V gene. J gave up 0 bases and V 3 bases, and 7 bases lay outside the gene matches. DNA of the CDR3: TGTGCCAGCTCACCCGCCGGGACAGCAGCTAACTATGGCTACACCTTC. This translates into CASSPAGTAANYGYTF.

This clonotype was observed a handful of times. J is TRBJ1-4 and V is TRBV27; no clear D. Germline-derived CDR1 and CDR2 are MNHEY and SMNVEV (reference sequence). This CDR3 is built from 15 residues. The ends were cut back, 3 bases at V and 7 bases at J, with 15 bases in the middle. DNA for the CDR3: TGTGCCAGCAGTTTTATCAGGACTAGAACTGAAAAACTGTTTTTT. It codes for CASSFIRTRTEKLFF.

This clonotype has just a few counts. The V call is TRBV4-3, the J call TRBJ2-5, with D possibly being TRBD2 (5 bases). V was pared by 0 bases and J by 5 bases, with 10 bases between. The V gene's germline CDR1 is LGHNA and CDR2 YSLEER. There are 14 residues in the CDR3. The CDR3 DNA follows: TGCGCCAGCAGCCAAGATTTCCGAGGGGAGACCCAGTACTTC. Protein: CASSQDFRGETQYF.

Points on this clonotype: A much more abundant neighbour one base away suggests this may be a read error. This chain connects TRBV25-1 to TRBJ1-4, with a weak D call TRBD1 (6 bases). CDR3 size: 14 residues. The germline V gene has CDR1 MGHDK and CDR2 SYGVNS. CDR3 amino acids: CASRWGLGDEKPFF. In DNA form, the CDR3 reads TGTGCCAGCAGATGGGGGCTCGGAGATGAAAAACCGTTTTTT.

The V and J genes are TRBV7-2 and TRBJ1-1; no reliable D call. The CDR3 has 13 residues. In germline, CDR1 is SGHTA, CDR2 FQGNSA. V was trimmed by 9 bases and J by 0 bases, leaving 11 bases between them. CDR3: CASSRVMNTEAFF. DNA of the CDR3: TGTGCCAGTTCGAGGGTAATGAACACTGAAGCTTTCTTT. The whole variable domain, filled in from reference TRBV7-2 and TRBJ1-1, reads GAGVSQSPSNKVTEKGKDVELRCDPISGHTALYWYRQSLGQGLEFLIYFQGNSAPDKSGLPSDRFSAERTGGSVSTLTIQRTQQEDSAVYLCASSRVMNTEAFFGQGTRLTVV.